The 30 T cell receptor beta chains listed next were all sequenced from one sample in a study of blood T cell repertoires in COVID-19. Produced via immunoSEQ multiplex PCR; TCRdb's table is partial and in-frame only. This sample carries about 120,000 clones, around 81% of them seen once, and the ten largest clones take about 18%. The sample consisted of peripheral blood. These receptors all stem from a man aged 25 to 40 with COVID-19, enrolled during active disease.

This clone was picked up a small number of times. The chain joins TRBV30 to TRBJ1-3; perhaps TRBD1 as D (5 bases). CDR1 is GTSNPN, CDR2 SVGIG, per germline (reference sequence). There are 12 residues in the CDR3. V gave up 3 bases and J gave up 4 bases, with 7 bases separating them. CDR3 DNA: TGTGCCTGGAGAAGGGGAGGAAACACCATATATTTT. It yields the protein CAWRRGGNTIYF.

V is TRBV2 and J is TRBJ2-1, with 9 bases that match TRBD1. The J segment lost 4 bases and the V segment lost 6 bases, leaving 10 bases of the junction unmatched. The CDR3 is made up of 16 amino acids. Germline loops: CDR1 SNHLY, CDR2 FYNNEI. In nucleotides, the CDR3 is TGTGCCAGCAGGGCCCTAGGACAGGGGTTATACAATGAGCAGTTCTTC. Protein sequence: CASRALGQGLYNEQFF.

The V and J genes are TRBV11-3 and TRBJ2-1; 12 bases agree with TRBD2. Germline assignment: CDR1 SGHNT and CDR2 YENEEA. With 6 bases clipped from V and 9 bases from J, the junction kept 9 bases outside the gene matches. The CDR3 sequence is 15 residues long. CDR3 sequence: CASSPKLAGGTEQFF. CDR3 sequence (DNA): TGTGCCAGCAGTCCAAAACTAGCGGGGGGCACTGAGCAGTTCTTC.

Written as DNA, the CDR3 is TGTGCCAGTAGTAGGGACTTGATGAGTTATTCACCCCTCCACTTT. Its protein is CASSRDLMSYSPLHF. This chain uses TRBV19 with TRBJ1-6; TRBD1 is a possible D gene (5 bases). CDR1 and CDR2 from the germline V gene are LNHDA and SQIVND (reference sequence). CDR3 length: 15 amino acids. Trimming stripped 4 bases from V and 8 bases from J, with 15 bases between.

This chain joins TRBV28 and TRBJ1-1; 7 nucleotides line up with TRBD1. Losses at the gene ends were 2 bases for V and 5 bases for J; bases not matched to a gene: 5. Germline-derived CDR1 and CDR2 are MDHEN and SYDVKM. The CDR3 is 14 residues long. The CDR3 bases are TGTGCCAGCAGTTTAGGAGGGGGCGGAACTGAAGCTTTCTTT. Its translation is CASSLGGGGTEAFF.

This clone came up a few times. V gene TRBV4-2 combines with J gene TRBJ2-2; 7 bases line up with TRBD1. In germline, CDR1 is LGHNA, CDR2 YNFKEQ. The CDR3 runs to 15 residues. With 0 bases clipped from V and 4 bases from J, the junction kept 2 bases outside the gene matches. The CDR3, as DNA: TGTGCCAGCAGCCAAGAAGGGGGCCCCACCGGGGAGCTGTTTTTT. It yields the protein CASSQEGGPTGELFF.

The chain joins TRBV5-1 to TRBJ1-4; perhaps TRBD1 as D (6 bases). The V and J ends lost 7 bases and 0 bases respectively, with 13 bases between them. The CDR3 has 15 amino acids. Germline-derived CDR1 and CDR2 are SGHRS and YFSETQ. This CDR3 reads CASRTVNSTNEKLFF. For the CDR3, the DNA is TGCGCCAGCCGGACAGTTAATTCAACTAATGAAAAACTGTTTTTT. Together with reference TRBV5-1 and TRBJ1-4, the CDR3 gives the full variable domain: KAGVTQTPRYLIKTRGQQVTLSCSPISGHRSVSWYQQTPGQGLQFLFEYFSETQRNKGNFPGRFSGRQFSNSRSEMNVSTLELGDSALYLCASRTVNSTNEKLFFGSGTQLSVL.

The chain uses TRBV2 and TRBJ1-2, with a possible D match to TRBD1 (5 bases). V lost 4 bases and J lost 3, with 9 bases in between. Germline V CDR1 and CDR2: SNHLY, FYNNEI. The CDR3 length is 13 residues. The CDR3 reads CASSVRDDYGYTF. The CDR3 coding sequence is TGTGCCAGCAGTGTCAGGGATGACTATGGCTACACCTTC.

J is TRBJ1-6 and V is TRBV6-5, with TRBD1 matching over 9 bases. CDR1 and CDR2 (germline): MNHEY, SVGAGI. J gave up 5 bases and V 8 bases, and 7 bases lay outside the gene matches. This CDR3 contains 15 residues. CDR3 residues: CASESGTGNNSPLHF. Here the CDR3 DNA reads TGTGCCAGCGAATCCGGGACAGGGAATAATTCACCCCTCCACTTT.

The count of this clone is one. The chain recombines TRBV14 with TRBJ1-4; D unresolved. Per the germline V gene, CDR1 is SGHDN and CDR2 is FVKESK. CDR3 length: 15 residues. V was shortened by 0 bases and J by 5 bases, with 10 bases between the two germline ends. Here the CDR3 DNA reads TGTGCCAGCAGCCAAGATGTCGGAGGGAATGAAAAACTGTTTTTT. Its protein product is CASSQDVGGNEKLFF.

This chain connects TRBV3-1 (or the pseudogene TRBV3-2) to TRBJ2-3; D possibly corresponds to TRBD2 (6 bases). In germline, CDR1 is LGHDT, CDR2 YNNKEL (reference sequence). V was shortened by 1 base and J by 3 bases, with 11 bases between the two germline ends. This CDR3 spans 15 amino acids. Written as DNA, the CDR3 is TGTGCCAGCAGCCAAGTCCCTAGCGTGACAGATACGCAGTATTTT. As protein: CASSQVPSVTDTQYF.

This chain joins TRBV5-1 and TRBJ2-7; 14 nucleotides match TRBD2. This CDR3 comprises 19 residues. Germline V gene lookup returns CDR1 SGHRS and CDR2 YFSETQ. V lost 0 bases, J lost 0 bases, and 8 bases stayed unmatched. In DNA form, the CDR3 reads TGCGCCAGCAGCTTGGAGTCAGGACTAGCGGGAGGTTCCTCCTACGAGCAGTACTTC. Residues: CASSLESGLAGGSSYEQYF.

The chain employs TRBV15 and TRBJ1-4; the D gene is possibly TRBD1 (5 bases). V lost 4 bases to trimming and J lost 3 bases, with 15 bases between them. There are 16 residues in the CDR3. Germline V gene data show CDR1 as LNHNV and CDR2 as YYDKDF (reference sequence). This CDR3 is CATSTTLRVANEKLFF. CDR3 sequence (DNA): TGTGCCACCAGCACCACTCTCAGGGTGGCTAATGAAAAACTGTTTTTT.

This clone was detected a few times. The chain uses TRBV19 and TRBJ2-1; TRBD2 might be the D (5 bases). The CDR3 has 14 residues. Trimming took 3 bases from V and 8 from J, leaving 14 bases between them. Germline lookup yields CDR1 LNHDA and CDR2 SQIVND (reference sequence). The CDR3 is CASSISRGYYEQFF. The CDR3 region has the DNA TGTGCCAGTAGTATCTCTCGAGGGTATTATGAGCAGTTCTTC.

The chain recombines TRBV10-3 with TRBJ2-1, with TRBD1 matching over 7 bases. The CDR3 is made up of 15 amino acids. Germline lookup yields CDR1 ENHRY and CDR2 SYGVKD. V shed 6 bases, J shed 0 bases, and the junction held 5 bases outside the gene matches. The CDR3 DNA reads TGTGCCATCAGAGGGGGCCAAAGCTCCTACAATGAGCAGTTCTTC. Its protein is CAIRGGQSSYNEQFF.

This sequence joins TRBV14 and TRBJ1-2; no firm D call. The V gene lost 0 bases and the J gene lost 4 bases, with 3 bases spanning the gap. Germline V CDR1 and CDR2: SGHDN, FVKESK. The CDR3 is 12 amino acids. CDR3 DNA: TGTGCCAGCAGCCAAGACCGCTATGGCTACACCTTC. It is translated as CASSQDRYGYTF.

In its sample, this clone was seen many times. The gene calls are TRBV2 and TRBJ1-4, with TRBD1 matching 7 bases. The V gene end was trimmed by 7 bases and the J gene end by 6 bases; junction bases not matched to a gene: 11. The CDR3 consists of 15 residues. The V gene's germline CDR1 is SNHLY and CDR2 FYNNEI. In nucleotides, the CDR3 is TGTGCCAGCAAAGGGTTTCTCACAGGGGATGAAAAACTGTTTTTT. Amino acids: CASKGFLTGDEKLFF.

This sequence joins TRBV19 and TRBJ1-1; tentative D call: TRBD1 (5 bases). With 1 base removed from V and 13 bases from J, the gap between germline ends came to 13 bases. Germline values: CDR1 LNHDA, CDR2 SQIVND (reference sequence). This CDR3 has 12 residues. The CDR3 spells CASSIGRGQHFF. The CDR3 DNA reads TGTGCCAGTAGTATAGGCAGAGGACAACATTTCTTT.

This clone was observed once. V and J are TRBV4-3 and TRBJ2-4; D may be TRBD2 (6 bases). The V and J ends lost 2 bases and 2 bases respectively, with 13 bases between them. Per germline, CDR1 LGHNA and CDR2 YSLEER. The CDR3 consists of 16 residues. The CDR3 is CASSQQREDTKNIQYF. The CDR3, as DNA: TGCGCCAGCAGCCAACAAAGGGAGGACACCAAAAACATTCAGTACTTC.

The CDR3 region is CASSPMGPSNQPQHF. The CDR3 DNA reads as TGTGCCAGCAGCCCCATGGGGCCTAGCAATCAGCCCCAGCATTTT. The chain uses TRBV27 and TRBJ1-5; D is perhaps TRBD1 (5 bases). The CDR3 sequence is 15 residues long. Germline values: CDR1 MNHEY, CDR2 SMNVEV (reference sequence). Trimming took off 6 bases at V and 0 bases at J, with 12 bases between the two ends.

The chain combines TRBV6-5 with TRBJ2-7; possible D gene TRBD1, 6 bases. Germline V gives CDR1 MNHEY, CDR2 SVGAGI. The CDR3 has 15 residues. Trimming took 0 bases from V and 2 from J, leaving 11 bases between them. The CDR3 DNA is TGTGCCAGCAGTTACTCGGGGCAGGGGACCTACGAGCAGTACTTC. It is translated as CASSYSGQGTYEQYF.

The V call is TRBV11-3, the J call TRBJ2-7; a weak D match, TRBD2 (7 bases). This CDR3 contains 12 residues. Between the trimmed V and J ends, which lost 5 bases and 6 bases, there was a span of 11 bases. Germline CDR1 and CDR2: SGHNT and YENEEA. CDR3 coding DNA: TGTGCCAGCAGCGGGGGGGCCAGCGAGCAGTACTTC. This translates into CASSGGASEQYF.

The chain is built from TRBV6-1 and TRBJ1-5; D call uncertain. The CDR3 totals 13 residues. The V gene lost 1 base and the J gene lost 5 bases, with 6 bases spanning the gap. Germline assignment: CDR1 MNHNS and CDR2 SASEGT. The CDR3 DNA is TGTGCCAGCAGTGAAGTCCGGGATCAGCCCCAGCATTTT. It encodes CASSEVRDQPQHF.

This chain uses TRBV29-1 with TRBJ2-1; 12 bases fit TRBD2. Unmatched junction bases numbered 12, after V lost 7 bases and J lost 8 bases. The CDR3 is 15 residues long. Germline V CDR1 and CDR2: SQVTM, ANQGSEA. CDR3 DNA: TGCAGCGGCCACTCTAGCGGGAGGGCCAAGGATGAGCAGTTCTTC. It encodes CSGHSSGRAKDEQFF.

This clone has more than one count but fewer than ten. The V gene is TRBV12-3 or TRBV12-4, the J gene TRBJ1-6; tentatively, D is TRBD1 (5 bases). V was trimmed by 1 base and J by 10 bases, leaving 8 bases between them. CDR3 size: 13 residues. The CDR3 region has the DNA TGTGCCAGCAGTTTAGTGGGGGGGTCACCCCTCCACTTT. Protein product: CASSLVGGSPLHF.

The chain recombines TRBV10-3 with TRBJ1-2, with 8 bases matching TRBD1. Germline loops: CDR1 ENHRY, CDR2 SYGVKD. This CDR3 is 14 amino acids long. The ends lost 3 bases at V and 7 bases at J; junction bases unmatched: 7. In DNA, the CDR3 is TGTGCCATCAGTGAAGGGCAGGGGGCCTTTGGCTACACCTTC. Its protein is CAISEGQGAFGYTF.

The rearrangement uses TRBV20-1 and TRBJ2-1; 8 positions match TRBD2. From germline, CDR1 is DFQATT and CDR2 SNEGSKA (reference sequence). Trimming at V came to 3 bases and at J to 8 bases, leaving 6 bases not matched to a gene. This CDR3 spans 13 amino acids. For the CDR3, the DNA is TGCAGTGCTAGTGCCGGGAGGGCCCATGAGCAGTTCTTC. This gives the protein CSASAGRAHEQFF.

The chain carries TRBV4-3 and TRBJ2-2; 8 nucleotides align to TRBD2. The J segment lost 2 bases and the V segment lost 0 bases, leaving 8 bases of the junction unmatched. Looked up from germline, CDR1 is LGHNA and CDR2 is YSLEER. CDR3 length equals 18 residues. CDR3 nucleotide sequence: TGCGCCAGCAGCCAAGACCCGGGGGGGCCCCCAAACACCGGGGAGCTGTTTTTT. Translating it yields CASSQDPGGPPNTGELFF.

This chain joins TRBV28 and TRBJ2-7; 12 bases match TRBD2. The junction had 22 bases not matched to a gene; V was cut back by 6 bases and J by 4 bases. CDR1 and CDR2 from the germline V gene are MDHEN and SYDVKM. The CDR3 is made up of 20 amino acids. CDR3 residues: CASRLGWLGLAGGTGYEQYF. The CDR3, as DNA: TGTGCCAGCAGGCTTGGGTGGTTGGGGCTAGCGGGAGGGACGGGTTACGAGCAGTACTTC.

The rearrangement joins TRBV7-9 to TRBJ2-2; 7 bases are a match to TRBD2. The CDR3 has 16 amino acids. Per germline, CDR1 SEHNR and CDR2 FQNEAQ (reference sequence). V shed 1 base and J 1 base; nucleotides not matched to a gene: 3. The CDR3 DNA is TGTGCCAGCAGCTTAGGAGCGGGGTTGAACACCGGGGAGCTGTTTTTT. This translates into CASSLGAGLNTGELFF.